This T cell receptor beta chain is drawn from a study of vaccination and CD4 T cells after COVID-19. The overall study: Cells were stimulated with overlapping spike peptides from SARS-CoV-2, HCoV-NL63, HCoV-OC43 and HCoV-229E. Points from the study as a whole: A median of 86.3% of reactive clones, in convalescent patients, became evident only post-vaccination.

This clonotype was detected a few times. What it recognizes is unknown. The Oncomine TCR Beta short-read assay was applied to DNA of cultured CD4+ T cells. TCRdb analysed the PCR reads with MiXCR anew, one entry per CDR3 protein. The repertoire consists of about 13,000 distinct CDR3 sequences, with under 65% occurring once and the leading ten covering 15%. As to treatment: roughly ten-day PBMC culture with coronavirus spike peptide pools or control peptides (ViraFEST assay). This CDR3 is built from 12 residues. Trimming cost V 4 bases and J 4 bases, with 8 bases left between them. CDR1 is DFQATT, CDR2 SNEGSKA, per germline (reference sequence).

The chain is built from TRBV20-1 and TRBJ1-5; no reliable D call. The receptor's source is a human donor who had recovered from COVID-19. Sequenced material: CD4+ T cells from blood, cultured in vitro. The DNA of the CDR3 is TGCAGTGCTACAAGAATTAATCAGCCCCAGCATTTT. This translates into CSATRINQPQHF.